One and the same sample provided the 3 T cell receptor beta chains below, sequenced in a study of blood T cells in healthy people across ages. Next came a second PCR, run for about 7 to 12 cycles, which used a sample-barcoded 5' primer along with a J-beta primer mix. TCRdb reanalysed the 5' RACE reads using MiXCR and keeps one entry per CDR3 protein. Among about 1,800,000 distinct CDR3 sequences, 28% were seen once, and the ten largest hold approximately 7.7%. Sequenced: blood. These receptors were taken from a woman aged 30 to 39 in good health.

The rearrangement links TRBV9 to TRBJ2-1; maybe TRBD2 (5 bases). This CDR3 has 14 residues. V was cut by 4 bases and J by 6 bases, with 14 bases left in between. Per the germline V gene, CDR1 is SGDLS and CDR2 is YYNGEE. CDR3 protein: CASSPRTALNEQFF. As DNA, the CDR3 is TGTGCCAGCAGCCCCCGGACTGCCCTCAATGAGCAGTTCTTC. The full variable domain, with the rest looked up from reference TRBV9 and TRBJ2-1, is DSGVTQTPKHLITATGQRVTLRCSPRSGDLSVYWYQQSLDQGLQFLIQYYNGEERAKGNILERFSAQQFPDLHSELNLSSLELGDSALYFCASSPRTALNEQFFGPGTRLTVL.

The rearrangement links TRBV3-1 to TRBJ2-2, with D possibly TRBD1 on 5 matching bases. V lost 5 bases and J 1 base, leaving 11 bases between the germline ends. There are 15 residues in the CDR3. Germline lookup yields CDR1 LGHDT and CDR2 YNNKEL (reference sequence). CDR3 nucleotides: TGTGCCAGCAGCTTAGATGACAGGAACACCGGGGAGCTGTTTTTT. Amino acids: CASSLDDRNTGELFF.

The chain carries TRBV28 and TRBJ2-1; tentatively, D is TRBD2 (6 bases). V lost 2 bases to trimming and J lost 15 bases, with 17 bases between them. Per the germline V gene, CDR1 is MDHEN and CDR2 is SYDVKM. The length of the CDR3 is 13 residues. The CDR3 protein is CASSLPSVPSVFF. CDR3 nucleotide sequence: TGTGCCAGCAGTTTACCCTCGGTACCTAGCGTGTTCTTC.